The 28 T cell receptor beta chains presented below share a single source sample, sequenced in a study of blood T cell repertoires in COVID-19 (dated by TCRdb to 2020 to 2021). The receptor library was made with the immunoSEQ multiplex PCR assay. What TCRdb holds here is the immuneACCESS table cut down to in-frame rearrangements. Part of the clones is not present; checked against another copy, under half of the missing clones reflect an unresolved V gene, and the others are unexplained. The sample records fewer than 100,000 clones, less than 90% of which are singletons. The biggest ten clones account for 3.5% to 4.5% of the sample. What was sequenced was peripheral blood. These receptors all stem from a man aged 60 to 75 with acute or convalescent COVID-19.

This chain connects TRBV30 to TRBJ1-2; D ambiguous. Germline CDR1 GTSNPN, CDR2 SVGIG (reference sequence). Trimming removed 5 bases at V and 4 bases at J, with 8 bases between. CDR3 length equals 11 residues. The CDR3 region has the DNA TGTGCCTGGGAACAGCCCTATGGCTACACCTTC. It encodes CAWEQPYGYTF.

This clone was observed a single time. This chain joins TRBV5-1 and TRBJ2-1; 11 nucleotides line up with TRBD1. The CDR3 loop spans 15 amino acids. Losses at the gene ends were 3 bases for V and 8 bases for J; bases not matched to a gene: 7. Germline CDR1 reads SGHRS; CDR2 reads YFSETQ. This CDR3 is CASSYRDRGSHEQFF. The CDR3, as DNA: TGCGCCAGCAGCTACCGGGACAGGGGGAGTCATGAGCAGTTCTTC. Complete variable domain (other parts from reference TRBV5-1 and TRBJ2-1): KAGVTQTPRYLIKTRGQQVTLSCSPISGHRSVSWYQQTPGQGLQFLFEYFSETQRNKGNFPGRFSGRQFSNSRSEMNVSTLELGDSALYLCASSYRDRGSHEQFFGPGTRLTVL.

The chain recombines TRBV11-3 with TRBJ2-7, with TRBD2 matching over 11 bases. Germline V gives CDR1 SGHNT, CDR2 YENEEA. The CDR3 runs to 14 residues. The ends lost 5 bases at V and 6 bases at J; junction bases unmatched: 6. DNA for the CDR3: TGTGCCAGCAGCCGAGGACTAGCGGGTGGCGAGCAGTACTTC. Its translation is CASSRGLAGGEQYF.

This clone was recorded only once. The chain carries TRBV10-1 and TRBJ2-1, with D possibly being TRBD2 (7 bases). The CDR3 contains 14 residues. Trimming cost V 3 bases and J 8 bases, with 14 bases left between them. Germline assignment: CDR1 WNHNN and CDR2 SYGVQD (reference sequence). The CDR3 reads CASSEQGGSDEQFF. In nucleotides, the CDR3 is TGCGCCAGCAGTGAACAGGGAGGGTCGGATGAGCAGTTCTTC.

V gene TRBV19 combines with J gene TRBJ2-1, with D possibly TRBD1 on 6 matching bases. Per the germline V gene, CDR1 is LNHDA and CDR2 is SQIVND (reference sequence). The CDR3 sequence is 15 residues long. V was trimmed by 6 bases and J by 8 bases, leaving 20 bases between them. CDR3 sequence: CASSLTGWDDDEQFF. CDR3 sequence (DNA): TGTGCCAGTAGCCTGACAGGTTGGGACGACGATGAGCAGTTCTTC.

The chain links TRBV5-1 to TRBJ1-2, with TRBD1 matching 10 bases. With V trimmed by 2 bases and J by 8 bases, 9 bases remained unmatched. The CDR3 loop spans 15 amino acids. Germline CDR1 is SGHRS and CDR2 is YFSETQ. The CDR3 protein is CASSFSGTGEGGYTF. The DNA for the CDR3 is TGCGCCAGCAGCTTTTCCGGGACAGGGGAGGGAGGCTACACCTTC.

DNA for the CDR3: TGTGCCAGCAGAAGGGGACAGGTCGACTATGGCTACACCTTC. The encoded protein is CASRRGQVDYGYTF. The chain employs TRBV6-5 and TRBJ1-2; TRBD1 agrees at 8 bases. V lost 6 bases to trimming and J lost 3 bases; unmatched junction nucleotides: 6. Per germline, CDR1 MNHEY and CDR2 SVGAGI. The CDR3 loop spans 14 amino acids.

The chain couples TRBV5-6 to TRBJ1-3; D not resolved. From germline, CDR1 is SGHDT and CDR2 YYEEEE. The CDR3 length is 16 residues. V was cut by 4 bases and J by 0 bases, with 14 bases left in between. CDR3 in DNA: TGTGCCAGCAGCGCCAAGGACTTATACTCTGGAAACACCATATATTTT. Protein: CASSAKDLYSGNTIYF.

The V call is TRBV4-2, the J call TRBJ1-5, with D maybe TRBD1 (6 bases). CDR3 length: 14 amino acids. V was clipped by 4 bases and J by 5 bases, with 12 bases between them. Per germline, CDR1 LGHNA and CDR2 YNFKEQ. This CDR3 reads CASSLGDTDQPQHF. The CDR3 DNA reads as TGTGCCAGCAGCCTCGGGGACACTGATCAGCCCCAGCATTTT.

The chain carries TRBV20-1 and TRBJ2-7; possible D gene TRBD2, 6 bases. The germline V gene encodes CDR1 DFQATT and CDR2 SNEGSKA (reference sequence). V lost 3 bases, J lost 5 bases, and 8 bases lay in between. The length of the CDR3 is 11 residues. The DNA of the CDR3 is TGCAGTGCTAGTTCGGGGGACGAGCAGTACTTC. It translates to CSASSGDEQYF.

The V call is TRBV27, the J call TRBJ1-1; TRBD1 matches at 8 bases. Germline V gene sequence: CDR1 MNHEY, CDR2 SMNVEV (reference sequence). The CDR3 length is 13 residues. V was clipped by 6 bases and J by 6 bases; unmatched bases: 6. CDR3 in DNA: TGTGCCAGCAGAACAGGGGGGGGCTCTGAAGCTTTCTTT. Protein sequence: CASRTGGGSEAFF.

The chain is built from TRBV7-8 and TRBJ1-6, with D maybe TRBD1 (5 bases). Germline CDR1 is SGHVS and CDR2 is FQNEAQ. The length of the CDR3 is 14 residues. V was clipped by 1 base and J by 6 bases, with 7 bases between them. The CDR3 DNA reads as TGTGCCAGCAGCTTAGACGGGGGTAATTCACCCCTCCACTTT. Its protein product is CASSLDGGNSPLHF. The full variable domain, with the rest looked up from reference TRBV7-8 and TRBJ1-6, is GAGVSQSPRYKVAKRGQDVALRCDPISGHVSLFWYQQALGQGPEFLTYFQNEAQLDKSGLPSDRFFAERPEGSVSTLKIQRTQQEDSAVYLCASSLDGGNSPLHFGNGTRLTVT.

The V call is TRBV21-1, the J call TRBJ2-5; the table names TRBD2, a call not compared with the DNA. TRBV21-1 is shown as a pseudogene. There are 19 residues in the CDR3. This CDR3 is CASRPEGRLAGGRGETQYF. CDR3 nucleotides: TGTGCCAGCAGACCGGAGGGGAGACTAGCGGGGGGGCGAGGAGAGACCCAGTACTTC.

The rearrangement joins TRBV9 to TRBJ1-6, with D possibly TRBD1 on 6 matching bases. The CDR3 spans 16 residues. CDR1 is SGDLS and CDR2 is YYNGEE in the germline V gene. Trimming took off 0 bases at V and 7 bases at J, with 14 bases between the two ends. The CDR3 loop reads CASSVDSRGANSPLHF. The CDR3 nucleotides are TGTGCCAGCAGCGTAGACAGCCGGGGGGCAAATTCACCCCTCCACTTT. Drawing the rest from reference TRBV9 and TRBJ1-6, the complete variable domain is DSGVTQTPKHLITATGQRVTLRCSPRSGDLSVYWYQQSLDQGLQFLIQYYNGEERAKGNILERFSAQQFPDLHSELNLSSLELGDSALYFCASSVDSRGANSPLHFGNGTRLTVT.

The gene calls are TRBV6-2 or TRBV6-3 and TRBJ1-1; maybe TRBD1 (6 bases). V was trimmed by 3 bases and J by 0 bases, leaving 14 bases between them. Germline CDR1 reads MNHEY; CDR2 reads SVGEGT. This CDR3 contains 16 residues. CDR3 in amino acids: CASSYNFRGLNTEAFF. The CDR3 DNA reads TGTGCCAGCAGTTATAATTTCAGGGGATTGAACACTGAAGCTTTCTTT.

The V gene is TRBV6-4, the J gene TRBJ1-1; no reliable D call. The germline V and J ends were trimmed by 5 bases and 5 bases, with 15 bases remaining between them. Germline CDR1 MRHNA, CDR2 SNTAGT. The CDR3 runs 14 residues. The CDR3 nucleotides read TGTGCCAGCAGTCCTGACTGGCTCGGGACTGAAGCTTTCTTT. As protein: CASSPDWLGTEAFF.

V gene TRBV9 combines with J gene TRBJ1-2, with a weak D call TRBD1 (5 bases). Trimming pared 0 bases from V and 3 bases from J, leaving 12 bases between. Germline lookup yields CDR1 SGDLS and CDR2 YYNGEE. The CDR3 runs 15 residues. CDR3: CASSVGQGGDYGYTF. The DNA for the CDR3 is TGTGCCAGCAGCGTAGGGCAGGGAGGTGACTATGGCTACACCTTC. Using reference TRBV9 and TRBJ1-2 for the parts outside the CDR3, the full variable domain is DSGVTQTPKHLITATGQRVTLRCSPRSGDLSVYWYQQSLDQGLQFLIQYYNGEERAKGNILERFSAQQFPDLHSELNLSSLELGDSALYFCASSVGQGGDYGYTFGSGTRLTVV.

This clone was observed once. An end of the junction differs from the germline gene, which may be a read error. The chain employs TRBV7-3 and TRBJ1-2, with 9 positions matching TRBD1. The CDR3 extends over 15 amino acids. Germline assignment: CDR1 SGHTA and CDR2 FQGTGA. The CDR3 nucleotides are TGTGCCAGCAGCGTAACAGGGGGCCAGAACTATGGCTACACCTTC. It encodes CASSVTGGQNYGYTF.

This rearrangement joins TRBV4-3 to TRBJ1-2, with a weak D call TRBD1 (5 bases). From germline, CDR1 is LGHNA and CDR2 YSLEER. Trimming cost V 1 base and J 4 bases, with 7 bases left between them. The CDR3 spans 13 residues. CDR3 coding DNA: TGCGCCAGCAGCCAAGGACAGAGCTATGGCTACACCTTC. Translated, it gives CASSQGQSYGYTF.

The chain has TRBV14 and TRBJ1-2; the D is unclear. The V end lost 0 bases, the J end lost 9 bases, and 11 bases lay between the germline ends. Germline CDR1 is SGHDN and CDR2 is FVKESK. This CDR3 region has 13 residues. The CDR3 region has the DNA TGTGCCAGCAGCCAAGATCTAGGCGGTCGCTACACCTTC. Translation gives CASSQDLGGRYTF. Full variable domain (missing parts from reference TRBV14 and TRBJ1-2): EAGVTQFPSHSVIEKGQTVTLRCDPISGHDNLYWYRRVMGKEIKFLLHFVKESKQDESGMPNNRFLAERTGGTYSTLKVQPAELEDSGVYFCASSQDLGGRYTFGSGTRLTVV.

With regard to this clone: The sample carries other DNA sequences with the same CDR3. V usage is TRBV5-1 and J usage is TRBJ1-1; D not certain. Germline V gene sequence: CDR1 SGHRS, CDR2 YFSETQ. The V end lost 0 bases, the J end lost 1 base, and 10 bases lay between the germline ends. The CDR3 has 15 residues. CDR3 region: CASSLVGGGNTEAFF. In DNA, the CDR3 is TGCGCCAGCAGCTTGGTAGGCGGCGGGAACACTGAAGCTTTCTTT.

The chain carries TRBV5-1 and TRBJ2-2; D uncertain. V was trimmed by 1 base and J by 6 bases, leaving 7 bases between them. There are 13 residues in the CDR3. CDR1 SGHRS and CDR2 YFSETQ come from the germline V gene. The CDR3 DNA sequence: TGCGCCAGCAGCTTGTTTCTTGCCGGGGAGCTGTTTTTT. Translation gives CASSLFLAGELFF.

The chain joins TRBV7-6 to TRBJ2-1, with unresolved D. The CDR3 consists of 14 residues. CDR1 and CDR2 from the germline V gene are SGHVS and FNYEAQ. The V and J ends lost 4 bases and 6 bases respectively, with 13 bases between them. The CDR3, as DNA: TGTGCCAGCAGCTCCCTATTGATCTCCAATGAGCAGTTCTTC. This sequence encodes CASSSLLISNEQFF.

The chain links TRBV2 to TRBJ2-5, with a tentative D call TRBD2 (6 bases). The CDR3 has 15 amino acids. The V gene's germline CDR1 is SNHLY and CDR2 FYNNEI. Trimming shortened V by 2 bases and J by 9 bases, and 19 bases separated the two germline ends. CDR3 amino acids: CASSELVTRGGAQYF. The CDR3 nucleotides read TGTGCCAGCAGTGAATTAGTGACACGTGGCGGGGCCCAGTACTTC.

This chain connects TRBV5-1 to TRBJ1-1; D might be TRBD1 (6 bases). Germline V gene lookup returns CDR1 SGHRS and CDR2 YFSETQ. CDR3 length: 13 residues. V lost 1 base, J lost 4 bases, and 8 bases lay in between. The CDR3: CASSLRRGTEAFF. CDR3 bases: TGCGCCAGCAGCTTGCGCAGGGGCACTGAAGCTTTCTTT.

The chain recombines TRBV20-1 with TRBJ2-1, with 8 bases aligning to TRBD2. The CDR3 runs to 17 residues. The germline V gene has CDR1 DFQATT and CDR2 SNEGSKA (reference sequence). The J segment lost 6 bases and the V segment lost 3 bases, leaving 16 bases of the junction unmatched. CDR3 sequence (DNA): TGCAGTGCTAGTCCCCTCACCGGGACTAGAGTTATCAATGAGCAGTTCTTC. Amino acids: CSASPLTGTRVINEQFF.

The J gene is TRBJ1-2, the V gene TRBV12-5; a weak D match, TRBD1 (6 bases). CDR1 and CDR2 (germline): LGHNT, FRNRAP. V was clipped by 3 bases and J by 2 bases, with 13 bases between them. This CDR3 has 15 amino acids. In DNA form, the CDR3 reads TGTGCTAGTGGTTTCGCCGGGACACCGAACTATGGCTACACCTTC. Its translation is CASGFAGTPNYGYTF.

The sample holds a few counts of this clone. The V call is TRBV30, the J call TRBJ2-2, with 7 bases lining up with TRBD1. The V segment lost 3 bases and the J segment 5 bases; nucleotides outside the gene matches: 6. CDR1 is GTSNPN and CDR2 is SVGIG in the germline V gene (reference sequence). CDR3 length equals 14 residues. CDR3 nucleotides: TGTGCCTGGAGCCGACAGGGATCGACCGGGGAGCTGTTTTTT. The encoded protein is CAWSRQGSTGELFF.